What follows are 9 T cell receptor beta chains derived from one specimen sequenced in a study of blood T cell repertoires in COVID-19. The method was immunoSEQ multiplex PCR; TCRdb's version includes in-frame clones alone and lacks a portion of them. The sample includes approximately 230,000 clones, 82% of them seen just once. The specimen was peripheral blood. These receptors all come from a woman aged 80 or older with active or convalescent COVID-19.

This clone was observed a few times. V gene TRBV27 combines with J gene TRBJ1-4; no definite D call. Trimming shortened V by 3 bases and J by 5 bases, and 10 bases separated the two germline ends. The CDR3 loop spans 14 amino acids. Germline-derived CDR1 and CDR2 are MNHEY and SMNVEV (reference sequence). The CDR3 reads CASSFGSGNEKLFF. The CDR3 region has the DNA TGTGCCAGCAGTTTTGGGAGTGGGAATGAAAAACTGTTTTTT.

The V call is TRBV5-1, the J call TRBJ2-3, with a weak D call TRBD1 (6 bases). Trimming stripped 3 bases from V and 4 bases from J, with 15 bases between. The length of the CDR3 is 15 residues. The germline V gene has CDR1 SGHRS and CDR2 YFSETQ. CDR3 residues: CASSSPRGTADTQYF. CDR3 bases: TGCGCCAGCAGCTCTCCCAGGGGCACGGCAGATACGCAGTATTTT.

The chain joins TRBV7-8 to TRBJ1-4; tentatively, D is TRBD1 (5 bases). CDR1 is SGHVS, CDR2 FQNEAQ, per germline. The CDR3 runs to 14 residues. Trimming shortened V by 1 base and J by 6 bases, and 9 bases separated the two germline ends. CDR3 DNA sequence: TGTGCCAGCAGCTTAGTCAGGGAGGATGAAAAACTGTTTTTT. Its protein is CASSLVREDEKLFF.

The chain has TRBV19 and TRBJ1-5, with a weak D call TRBD1 (5 bases). The CDR3 runs 17 residues. Trimming stripped 4 bases from V and 5 bases from J, with 21 bases between. Germline assignment: CDR1 LNHDA and CDR2 SQIVND (reference sequence). CDR3 protein: CASSTSGTVGVDQPQHF. CDR3 DNA: TGTGCCAGTAGTACCTCCGGAACGGTAGGGGTTGATCAGCCCCAGCATTTT.

The chain is built from TRBV28 and TRBJ1-5; D is unclear. From germline, CDR1 is MDHEN and CDR2 SYDVKM. The CDR3 loop spans 15 amino acids. V lost 3 bases, J lost 2 bases, and 11 bases lay in between. CDR3 region: CASSFRSKGNQPQHF. CDR3 in DNA: TGTGCCAGCAGTTTTCGGAGTAAGGGCAATCAGCCCCAGCATTTT.

This chain uses TRBV7-6 with TRBJ1-1; 8 bases agree with TRBD1. Germline trimming cut 4 bases from V and 0 bases from J; bases unmatched to any gene: 10. The germline CDR1 and CDR2 sequences are SGHVS and FNYEAQ. The CDR3 is 17 amino acids. The chain's CDR3 is CASSSTVRGRVNTEAFF. The CDR3 bases are TGTGCCAGCAGCTCAACAGTCAGGGGGCGCGTGAACACTGAAGCTTTCTTT.

The chain uses TRBV18 and TRBJ1-4; D is unresolved. The CDR3 contains 14 residues. V was trimmed by 4 bases and J by 0 bases, leaving 6 bases between them. Per germline, CDR1 KGHSH and CDR2 LQKENI. CDR3 DNA: TGTGCCAGCTCACTGTCTGCAACTAATGAAAAACTGTTTTTT. The encoded protein is CASSLSATNEKLFF. Full variable domain (outside the CDR3, taken from reference TRBV18 and TRBJ1-4): NAGVMQNPRHLVRRRGQEARLRCSPMKGHSHVYWYRQLPEEGLKFMVYLQKENIIDESGMPKERFSAEFPKEGPSILRIQQVVRGDSAAYFCASSLSATNEKLFFGSGTQLSVL.

This chain links TRBV28 with TRBJ2-7; 9 bases are a match to TRBD1. After removal of 5 bases from V and 2 bases from J, the junction contained 7 bases not matched to a gene. Germline-derived CDR1 and CDR2 are MDHEN and SYDVKM. The CDR3 has 15 amino acids. The CDR3 here is CASSRTGTGPYEQYF. Written as DNA, the CDR3 is TGTGCCAGCAGTCGAACCGGGACAGGGCCCTACGAGCAGTACTTC. Filled out from reference TRBV28 and TRBJ2-7, the complete variable domain reads DVKVTQSSRYLVKRTGEKVFLECVQDMDHENMFWYRQDPGLGLRLIYFSYDVKMKEKGDIPEGYSVSREKKERFSLILESASTNQTSMYLCASSRTGTGPYEQYFGPGTRLTVT.

The gene calls are TRBV27 and TRBJ2-1; 9 positions match TRBD1. In germline, CDR1 is MNHEY, CDR2 SMNVEV (reference sequence). The CDR3 totals 15 residues. The trim removed 7 bases at V and 7 bases at J, leaving 11 bases unmatched. Here the CDR3 DNA reads TGTGCCAGCACTAATGGACAGGGGTTTGGTAATGAGCAGTTCTTC. Amino acid sequence: CASTNGQGFGNEQFF.